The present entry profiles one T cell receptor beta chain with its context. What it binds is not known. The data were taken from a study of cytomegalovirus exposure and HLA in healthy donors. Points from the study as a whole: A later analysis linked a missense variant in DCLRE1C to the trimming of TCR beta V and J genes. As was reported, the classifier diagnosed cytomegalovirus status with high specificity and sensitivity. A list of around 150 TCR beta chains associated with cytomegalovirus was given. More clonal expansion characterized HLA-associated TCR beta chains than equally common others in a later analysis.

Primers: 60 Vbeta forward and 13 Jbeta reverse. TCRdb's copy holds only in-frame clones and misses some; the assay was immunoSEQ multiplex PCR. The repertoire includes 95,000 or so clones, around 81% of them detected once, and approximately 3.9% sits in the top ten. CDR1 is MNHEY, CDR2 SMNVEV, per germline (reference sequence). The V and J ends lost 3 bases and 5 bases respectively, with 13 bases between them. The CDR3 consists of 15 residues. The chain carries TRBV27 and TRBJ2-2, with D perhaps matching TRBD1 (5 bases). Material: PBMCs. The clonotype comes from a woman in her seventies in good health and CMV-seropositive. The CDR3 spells CASSFGRVGTGELFF. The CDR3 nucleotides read TGTGCCAGCAGTTTCGGCAGGGTAGGGACCGGGGAGCTGTTTTTT.